These 22 T cell receptor beta chains share one sample of origin, sequenced in a study of CD8 T cells in Susac syndrome. Reverse transcription of roughly 0.45 to 1 ug RNA was carried out with random hexamers. Each CDR3 protein is one row after TCRdb ran MiXCR on the immunoSEQ multiplex PCR reads. The repertoire holds some 140,000 distinct CDR3 sequences, with 80% as singletons. Sequenced input: CD8+ T cells from PBMCs. The source of these receptors is a human donor with multiple sclerosis.

V gene TRBV20-1 combines with J gene TRBJ2-7, with 7 bases lining up with TRBD2. The CDR3 is made up of 12 amino acids. The V and J ends lost 5 bases and 2 bases, in that order; junction bases with no gene match: 3. Germline V gives CDR1 DFQATT, CDR2 SNEGSKA (reference sequence). The CDR3 DNA reads TGCAGTGCTGCGGGGGTCACCTACGAGCAGTACTTC. Translation: CSAAGVTYEQYF.

This chain connects TRBV28 to TRBJ1-2; weak D call: TRBD1 (6 bases). Germline assignment: CDR1 MDHEN and CDR2 SYDVKM. The V end lost 8 bases, the J end lost 1 base, and 17 bases lay between the germline ends. CDR3 length: 15 residues. CDR3 sequence reads: CASGLYQGYNYGYTF. DNA for the CDR3: TGTGCCAGCGGACTTTACCAGGGGTATAACTATGGCTACACCTTC.

This chain uses TRBV20-1 with TRBJ2-2; 10 bases match TRBD2. The CDR3 is 21 residues long. V lost 7 bases to trimming and J lost 3 bases; unmatched junction nucleotides: 26. CDR1 is DFQATT, CDR2 SNEGSKA, per germline (reference sequence). The CDR3 protein is CSGRRASGSVGLLPDTGELFF. In DNA form, the CDR3 reads TGCAGTGGTCGAAGGGCTAGCGGGAGTGTCGGACTCCTTCCCGACACCGGGGAGCTGTTTTTT.

This chain's CDR3 is CASSSTITGTSGGDEQFF. DNA of the CDR3: TGCGCCAGCAGCTCGACGATCACTGGGACTAGCGGGGGGGATGAGCAGTTCTTC. The V call is TRBV5-1, the J call TRBJ2-1; 16 positions agree with TRBD2. Germline CDR1 reads SGHRS; CDR2 reads YFSETQ. The CDR3 sequence is 18 residues long. The trim removed 3 bases at V and 8 bases at J, leaving 11 bases unmatched.

The chain couples TRBV6-6 to TRBJ1-1; D unclear. V lost 5 bases to trimming and J lost 8 bases, with 12 bases between them. The CDR3 covers 12 residues. The germline CDR1 and CDR2 sequences are MNHNY and SVGAGI (reference sequence). The CDR3 reads CASSQNAEEAFF. CDR3 nucleotides: TGTGCCAGCAGTCAGAACGCGGAGGAAGCTTTCTTT.

J is TRBJ2-3 and V is TRBV12-3 or TRBV12-4; D remains unclear. Trimming took off 4 bases at V and 4 bases at J, with 18 bases between the two ends. The CDR3 contains 16 residues. The CDR3 coding sequence is TGTGCCAGCAGTTACCTCCGAGAGATTCCCCCAGATACGCAGTATTTT. Translating gives CASSYLREIPPDTQYF.

V and J are TRBV10-3 and TRBJ2-7, with a possible D match to TRBD2 (6 bases). With 10 bases removed from V and 4 bases from J, the gap between germline ends came to 29 bases. The CDR3 is made up of 17 amino acids. CDR1 is ENHRY, CDR2 SYGVKD, per germline. The CDR3 loop reads CATSRPPAGPSVYEQYF. In DNA form, the CDR3 reads TGTGCCACATCGAGGCCCCCTGCGGGGCCTAGCGTTTACGAGCAGTACTTC.

CDR3 nucleotide sequence: TGTGCCACCAGTAGGAGACAGGTCTCCTCCTACGAGCAGTACGTC. Amino acids: CATSRRQVSSYEQYV. The rearrangement links TRBV24-1 to TRBJ2-7; tentatively, D is TRBD1 (6 bases). V lost 6 bases and J 0 bases, leaving 14 bases between the germline ends. CDR1 is KGHDR, CDR2 SFDVKD, per germline. The CDR3 has 15 amino acids.

For this clonotype: The conserved phenylalanine or tryptophan is not found at the CDR3 terminus, so this likely reflects a read error. Because the CDR3's place on the DNA is in doubt, the DNA is left out and the CDR3 is given as listed by TCRdb. J is TRBJ2-1 and V is TRBV23-1. TRBV23-1 is annotated as an ORF whose role is uncertain. The length of the CDR3 is 16 amino acids, counting both ends. This chain's CDR3 is CASSQVSVDPTMSSSS.

The V gene is TRBV5-4, the J gene TRBJ2-1; 7 bases are a match to TRBD2. Germline V gene sequence: CDR1 SGHNT, CDR2 YYREEE (reference sequence). This CDR3 region has 13 residues. After removal of 6 bases from V and 9 bases from J, the junction contained 9 bases not matched to a gene. This CDR3 reads CASTTTGTTEQFF. The CDR3 DNA follows: TGTGCCAGCACCACAACCGGGACTACTGAGCAGTTCTTC. Complete variable domain (other parts from reference TRBV5-4 and TRBJ2-1): ETGVTQSPTHLIKTRGQQVTLRCSSQSGHNTVSWYQQALGQGPQFIFQYYREEENGRGNFPPRFSGLQFPNYSSELNVNALELDDSALYLCASTTTGTTEQFFGPGTRLTVL.

The chain couples TRBV7-9 to TRBJ2-5; no reliable D call. Germline values: CDR1 SEHNR, CDR2 FQNEAQ (reference sequence). This CDR3 contains 14 residues. Between the trimmed V and J ends, which lost 5 bases and 5 bases, there was a span of 15 bases. CDR3 sequence (DNA): TGTGCCAGCAGCCCCCCTGGGCAGGAGGAGACCCAGTACTTC. It translates to CASSPPGQEETQYF.

This chain connects TRBV5-1 to TRBJ2-1; no clear D. The CDR3 sequence is 19 residues long. V gave up 1 base and J gave up 0 bases, with 20 bases separating them. Germline V gives CDR1 SGHRS, CDR2 YFSETQ. CDR3 nucleotides: TGCGCCAGCAGCTTGATGTACAGACCTCCGCCGGGCTCCTACAATGAGCAGTTCTTC. Protein: CASSLMYRPPPGSYNEQFF.

This clonotype showed up just a few times. This chain connects TRBV7-2 to TRBJ2-1; no clear D gene. Per the germline V gene, CDR1 is SGHTA and CDR2 is FQGNSA. The V end was cut by 2 bases, the J end by 9 bases, with 17 bases between. The CDR3 spans 15 residues. CDR3 residues: CASSLLRLPNGEQFF. CDR3 in DNA: TGTGCCAGCAGCTTATTACGGCTACCCAACGGTGAGCAGTTCTTC.

The chain uses TRBV19 and TRBJ2-2; the D call may be TRBD1 or TRBD2 (5 bases each). There are 14 residues in the CDR3. Germline-derived CDR1 and CDR2 are LNHDA and SQIVND (reference sequence). Trimming pared 2 bases from V and 7 bases from J, leaving 11 bases between. For the CDR3, the DNA is TGTGCCAGTAGTATATTGGGGGTGAGCGGGGAGCTGTTTTTT. Translation: CASSILGVSGELFF.

The CDR3: CATSFPLHGEETQYF. In nucleotides, the CDR3 is TGTGCCACCAGCTTTCCACTTCACGGTGAAGAGACCCAGTACTTC. This sequence joins TRBV15 and TRBJ2-5; D ambiguous. The germline CDR1 and CDR2 sequences are LNHNV and YYDKDF (reference sequence). Deletions cut 5 bases from V and 3 bases from J, with 16 bases between. The CDR3 consists of 15 residues.

The chain has TRBV27 and TRBJ1-2; no definite D call. Per the germline V gene, CDR1 is MNHEY and CDR2 is SMNVEV (reference sequence). V shed 3 bases and J shed 0 bases, with 20 bases lying between them. The CDR3 extends over 18 amino acids. CDR3 region: CASSFYPSTLVPNYGYTF. The CDR3 DNA sequence: TGTGCCAGCAGTTTTTACCCTTCGACCCTAGTCCCTAACTATGGCTACACCTTC.

J is TRBJ2-1 and V is TRBV12-3 or TRBV12-4, with D unclear. This CDR3 region has 14 residues. V lost 4 bases to trimming and J lost 7 bases, with 14 bases between them. DNA for the CDR3: TGTGCCAGCAGTTCGAACCTCCTTGGGAATGAGCAGTTCTTC. Its protein is CASSSNLLGNEQFF.

This clonotype was detected a few times. V is TRBV6-1 and J is TRBJ2-1, with D unclear. The CDR3 has 13 amino acids. CDR1 MNHNS and CDR2 SASEGT come from the germline V gene. The V end was cut by 6 bases, the J end by 7 bases, with 13 bases between. In DNA form, the CDR3 reads TGTGCCAGCAGCGCACAAGTTGAGAATGAGCAGTTCTTC. As protein: CASSAQVENEQFF.

This chain connects TRBV3-1 to TRBJ2-1, with 8 bases matching TRBD2. This CDR3 is 16 amino acids long. Trimming cost V 5 bases and J 0 bases; bases outside gene matches: 6. Germline values: CDR1 LGHDT, CDR2 YNNKEL (reference sequence). The DNA of the CDR3 is TGTGCCAGCAGCACTAGCGGAGGGGACTCCTACAATGAGCAGTTCTTC. It codes for CASSTSGGDSYNEQFF.

Here the CDR3 reads CASSPLGSSFEAFF. The DNA for the CDR3 is TGTGCCAGCAGCCCCCTGGGGTCCTCATTCGAAGCTTTCTTT. The chain joins TRBV6-5 to TRBJ1-1; D is unresolved. Germline V gene data show CDR1 as MNHEY and CDR2 as SVGAGI. This CDR3 is built from 14 residues. V lost 6 bases and J 8 bases, leaving 19 bases between the germline ends.

The rearrangement uses TRBV12-3 or TRBV12-4 and TRBJ1-2; D uncertain. V was shortened by 5 bases and J by 6 bases, with 13 bases between the two germline ends. This CDR3 contains 13 residues. The DNA of the CDR3 is TGTGCCAGCAGTCATCAGGAGCGGCATGGCTACACCTTC. Its translation: CASSHQERHGYTF.

The chain carries TRBV7-9 and TRBJ1-1, with TRBD1 as a possible D gene (5 bases). Trimming took 8 bases from V and 2 from J, leaving 12 bases between them. The germline gives CDR1 SEHNR, CDR2 FQNEAQ (reference sequence). There are 13 residues in the CDR3. Here the CDR3 reads CASGGDRNTEAFF. The CDR3 DNA reads TGTGCCAGCGGGGGTGACAGAAACACTGAAGCTTTCTTT.